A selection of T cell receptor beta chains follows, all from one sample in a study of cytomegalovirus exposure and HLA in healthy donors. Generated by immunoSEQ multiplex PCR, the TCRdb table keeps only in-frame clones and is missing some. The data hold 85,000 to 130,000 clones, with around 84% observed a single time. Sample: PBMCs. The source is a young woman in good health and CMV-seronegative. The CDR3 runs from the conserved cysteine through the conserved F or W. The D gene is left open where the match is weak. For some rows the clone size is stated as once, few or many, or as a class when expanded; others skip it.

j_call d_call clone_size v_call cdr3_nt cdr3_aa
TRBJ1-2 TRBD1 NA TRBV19 TGTGCCAGTACCCAGTCCAGGGGGAGTAACTATGGCTACACCTTC CASTQSRGSNYGYTF
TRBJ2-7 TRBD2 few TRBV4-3 TGCGCCAGCAGCCCGACCCTAGCGGACTCCTACGAGCAGTACTTC CASSPTLADSYEQYF
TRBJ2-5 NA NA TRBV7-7 TGTGCCAGCAGCTTGGGCCCGGGCAGGGGTCAAGAGACCCAGTACTTC CASSLGPGRGQETQYF
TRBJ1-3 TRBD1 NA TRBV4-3 TGCGCCAGCAGCCAAGAGGGGGGACAGGGGCTCTCTGGAAACACCATATATTTT CASSQEGGQGLSGNTIYF
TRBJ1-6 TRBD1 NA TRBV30 TGTGCCTGGATCAAGGACAGGATTAATTCACCCCTCCACTTT CAWIKDRINSPLHF
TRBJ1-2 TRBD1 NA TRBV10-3 TGTGCCATCAGTGTGGACAGGAGTTTGGATGGCTACACCTTC CAISVDRSLDGYTF
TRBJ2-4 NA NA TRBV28 TGCGCCAGCAGTTTTTGGGGAGGCGCCAAAAACATTCAGTACTTC CASSFWGGAKNIQYF
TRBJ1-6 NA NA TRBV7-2 TGTGCCAGCAGCTTAGACAGGAATAATTCACCCCTCCACTTT CASSLDRNNSPLHF
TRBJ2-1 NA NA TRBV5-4 TGTGCCAGCAGCTTGGCCGGAGGGACGGCGCCCTACAATGAGCAGTTCTTC CASSLAGGTAPYNEQFF
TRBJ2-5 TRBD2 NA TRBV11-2 TGTGCCAGCAGCTTAAGGGGCGGGGGGGCTAGCGGCCTCCAAGAGACCCAGTACTTC CASSLRGGGASGLQETQYF
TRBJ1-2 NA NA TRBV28 TGTGCCAGCACCCCTTTCTGGGGGACACGATATGGCTACACCTTC CASTPFWGTRYGYTF
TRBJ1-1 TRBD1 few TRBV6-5 TGTGCCAGCAGTTACCGGGGACAGGGAAGGGGCACTGAAGCTTTCTTT CASSYRGQGRGTEAFF
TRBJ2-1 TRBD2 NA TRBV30 TGTGCCTTCTCCGGGACTAGCGGGGGGGAGCAGTTCTTC CAFSGTSGGEQFF
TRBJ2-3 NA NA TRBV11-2 TGTGCCAGCAGCTTTACAGGGAGTTTAGATACGCAGTATTTT CASSFTGSLDTQYF
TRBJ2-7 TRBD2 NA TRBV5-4 TGTGCCAGCAGCTTGGGGGGGGGAGCAGCCTCCTACGAGCAGTACTTC CASSLGGGAASYEQYF
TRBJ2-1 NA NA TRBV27 TGTGCCAGTGAACGCAAACATCACGGGGGCGGGAGCAATGAGCAGTTCTTC CASERKHHGGGSNEQFF
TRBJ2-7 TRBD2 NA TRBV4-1 TGCGCCAGCAGCCGCCCCTCTAAACTAGCGGGGGATCGTTACGAGCAGTACTTC CASSRPSKLAGDRYEQYF
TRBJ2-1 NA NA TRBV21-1 TGTGCCAGCAGCAAAGGCCCCCGGACAGTCTACAATGAGCAGTTCTTC CASSKGPRTVYNEQFF
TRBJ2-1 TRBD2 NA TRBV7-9 TGTGCCAGCAGCTTATGGGTCCGGACTAGCGGGAGTAAGGGTGAGCAGTTCTTC CASSLWVRTSGSKGEQFF
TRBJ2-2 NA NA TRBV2 TGTGCCAGCAAGAGGGAAATGACCGGGGAGCTGTTTTTT CASKREMTGELFF
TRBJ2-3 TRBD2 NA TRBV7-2 TGTGCCAGCAGCTTAGGGCTAGCGGGGGGCCGCACAGATACGCAGTATTTT CASSLGLAGGRTDTQYF
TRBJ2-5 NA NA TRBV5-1 TGCGCCAGCAGTTTTTCAGGGGTAGGTCGAGAGACCCAGTACTTC CASSFSGVGRETQYF
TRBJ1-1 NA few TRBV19 TGTGCCAGTTATCAGGGGAACACTGAAGCTTTCTTT CASYQGNTEAFF
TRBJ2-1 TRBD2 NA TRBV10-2 TGCGCCAGCAGTGGGCGACTAGCGGGCCTCTCCTACAATGAGCAGTTCTTC CASSGRLAGLSYNEQFF
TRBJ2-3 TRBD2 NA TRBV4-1 TGCGCCAGCAGCCACTCCGGTATAGCGGGGGGCACAGATACGCAGTATTTT CASSHSGIAGGTDTQYF
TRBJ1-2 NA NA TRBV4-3 TGCGCCAGCAGCCAGCTCCAGGGCTATGGCTACACCTTC CASSQLQGYGYTF
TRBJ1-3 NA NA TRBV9 TGTGCCAGCAGCGTAGTCGGCGGGATAGGAAACACCATATATTTT CASSVVGGIGNTIYF
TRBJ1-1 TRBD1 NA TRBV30 TGTGCCTGGAGGCCCTGGGGACAGGCCTTCACTGAAGCTTTCTTT CAWRPWGQAFTEAFF
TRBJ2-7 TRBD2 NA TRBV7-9 TGTTCCAGCAGCTTACGGGGGGGCGGGAGAGGCTCCTACGAGCAGTACTTC CSSSLRGGGRGSYEQYF
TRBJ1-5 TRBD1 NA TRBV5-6 TGTGCCAGCAGCGGGGGGCGCGGGACAGGAATTAATCAGCCCCAGCATTTT CASSGGRGTGINQPQHF
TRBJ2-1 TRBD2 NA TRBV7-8 TGTGCCAGCAGCTTAGTTAGCGGGAGGGCCATCAATGAGCAGTTCTTC CASSLVSGRAINEQFF
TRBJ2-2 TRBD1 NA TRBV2 TGTGCCAGCAGTGGGGACAGATGGCGGTCCGGGGAGCTGTTTTTT CASSGDRWRSGELFF
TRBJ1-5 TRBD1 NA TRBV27 TGTGCCAGCAGTTCCCTACAGGGGGTTGATCAGCCCCAGCATTTT CASSSLQGVDQPQHF
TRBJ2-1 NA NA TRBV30 TGTGCCTGGAGCTTGGGAGATAGCTCCTACAATGAGCAGTTCTTC CAWSLGDSSYNEQFF
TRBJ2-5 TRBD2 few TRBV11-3 TGTGCCAGCAGCCCCCGTAGCGGGACACAAGAGACCCAGTACTTC CASSPRSGTQETQYF
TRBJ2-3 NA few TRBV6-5 TGTGCCAGCAGACGGACTTTCCTCACAGATACGCAGTATTTT CASRRTFLTDTQYF
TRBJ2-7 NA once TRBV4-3 TGCGCCAGCAGCCAAGATAGAGGCTACGAGCAGTACTTC CASSQDRGYEQYF
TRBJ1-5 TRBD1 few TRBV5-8 TGCGCCAGCAGCCAATTCCCCTCTGTACACAGGGGTTATCAGCCCCAGCATTTT CASSQFPSVHRGYQPQHF
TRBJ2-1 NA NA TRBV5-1 TGCGCCAGCAGCTTGGGCGAAGCATTCAATGAGCAGTTCTTC CASSLGEAFNEQFF
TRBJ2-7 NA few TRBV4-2 TGTGCCAGCAGCCAAGATCGAGGACTGCCCTCCTACGAGCAGTACTTC CASSQDRGLPSYEQYF
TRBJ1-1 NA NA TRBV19 TGTGCCAGTACCCAAGGGACACGGAACACTGAAGCTTTCTTT CASTQGTRNTEAFF
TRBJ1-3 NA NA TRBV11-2 TGTGCCAGCAGCACATCAACCGTCAACTCTGGAAACACCATATATTTT CASSTSTVNSGNTIYF
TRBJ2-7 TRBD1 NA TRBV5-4 TGTGCCAGCAGGCTGGACAGGAGCTCCTACGAGCAGTACTTC CASRLDRSSYEQYF
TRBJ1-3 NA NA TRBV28 TGTGCCAGCAGTTTATGGAGGGCGTCTGGAAACACCATATATTTT CASSLWRASGNTIYF
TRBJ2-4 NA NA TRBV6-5 TGTGCCAGCAGTGCTCTAGCGAAAAACATTCAGTACTTC CASSALAKNIQYF
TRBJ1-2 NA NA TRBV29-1 TGCAGCGTTGAACAGAACTATGGCTACACCTTC CSVEQNYGYTF
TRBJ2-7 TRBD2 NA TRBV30 TGTGCCTGGACTAGCGGGAGCCTGGAGCAGTACTTC CAWTSGSLEQYF
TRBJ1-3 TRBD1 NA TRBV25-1 TGTGCCAGCAGTCACCAGGGGGCCTTAAGTGGAAACACCATATATTTT CASSHQGALSGNTIYF
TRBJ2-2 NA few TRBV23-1 TGCGCCAGCAGTCAATTTCAGGGGATGAACACCGGGGAGCTGTTTTTT CASSQFQGMNTGELFF
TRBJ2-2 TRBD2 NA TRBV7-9 TGTGGGTTAGCGGGAGTCTCCGGGGAGCTGTTTTTT CGLAGVSGELFF